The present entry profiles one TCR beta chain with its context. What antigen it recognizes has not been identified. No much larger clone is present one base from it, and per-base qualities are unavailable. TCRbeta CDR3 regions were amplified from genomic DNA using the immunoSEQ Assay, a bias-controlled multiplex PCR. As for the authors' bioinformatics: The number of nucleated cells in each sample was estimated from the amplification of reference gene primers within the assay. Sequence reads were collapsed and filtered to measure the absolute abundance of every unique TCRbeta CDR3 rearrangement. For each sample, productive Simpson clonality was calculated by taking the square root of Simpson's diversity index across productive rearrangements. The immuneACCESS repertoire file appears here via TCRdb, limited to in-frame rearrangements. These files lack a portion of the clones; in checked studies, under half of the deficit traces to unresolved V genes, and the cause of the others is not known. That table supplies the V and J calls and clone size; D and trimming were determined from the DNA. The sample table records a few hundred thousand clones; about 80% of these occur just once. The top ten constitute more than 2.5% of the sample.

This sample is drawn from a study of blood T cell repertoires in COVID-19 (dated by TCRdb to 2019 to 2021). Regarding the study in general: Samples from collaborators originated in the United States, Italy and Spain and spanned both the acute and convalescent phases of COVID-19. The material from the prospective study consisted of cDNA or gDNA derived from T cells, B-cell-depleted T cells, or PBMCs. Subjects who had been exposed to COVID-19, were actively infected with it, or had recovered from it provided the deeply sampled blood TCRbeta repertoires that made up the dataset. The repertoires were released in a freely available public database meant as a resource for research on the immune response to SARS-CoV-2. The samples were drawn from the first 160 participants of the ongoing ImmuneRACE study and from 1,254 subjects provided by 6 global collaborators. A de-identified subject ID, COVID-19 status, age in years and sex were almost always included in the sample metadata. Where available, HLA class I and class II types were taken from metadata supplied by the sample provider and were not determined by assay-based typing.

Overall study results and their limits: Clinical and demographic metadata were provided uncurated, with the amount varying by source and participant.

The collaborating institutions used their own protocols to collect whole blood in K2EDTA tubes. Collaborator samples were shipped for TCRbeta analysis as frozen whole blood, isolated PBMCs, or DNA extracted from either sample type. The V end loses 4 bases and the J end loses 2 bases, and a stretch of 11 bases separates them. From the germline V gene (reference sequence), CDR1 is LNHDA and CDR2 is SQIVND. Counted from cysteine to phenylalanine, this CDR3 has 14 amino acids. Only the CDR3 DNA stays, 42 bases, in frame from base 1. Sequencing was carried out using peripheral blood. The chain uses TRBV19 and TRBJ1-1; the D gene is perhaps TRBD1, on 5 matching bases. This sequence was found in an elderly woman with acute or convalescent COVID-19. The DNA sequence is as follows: TGTGCCAGTAGTAACCGGGGGGATAACACTGAAGCTTTCTTT. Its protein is CASSNRGDNTEAFF.